Sequencing of this T cell receptor (beta chain) was carried out in a study of OX40 agonist ivuxolimab in advanced cancers. The study's findings and limits: Blood T cells, both CD4+ and CD8+, expanded clonally by week 6 at 0.1 to 3.0 mg/kg. Expanded clones were, on average, more numerous among CD8+ T cells than CD4+.

CDR1 is SGHTS, CDR2 YDEGEE, per germline. The CDR3 is 16 amino acids. V was cut by 6 bases and J by 0 bases, with 16 bases left in between. As regards this clone: The antigen is unknown.

Profiling relied on immunoSEQ multiplex PCR, and the TCRdb table lists in-frame clones only, not all of them. Of 98,000 or so clones in the sample, 75% to 95% were seen once. Exclusion applied to patients with autoimmune disease history or systemic immunosuppression. Sampling times: baseline, cycle 4 day 1, cycle 7 day 1. This sequence joins TRBV5-8 and TRBJ2-1, with a weak D call TRBD2 (5 bases). Specimen: CD4+ or CD8+ T cells sorted from blood, collected in a trial of the OX40 agonist ivuxolimab. The sequence derives from an adult with an advanced solid tumor such as melanoma, head and neck, liver or kidney cancer. CDR3 nucleotide sequence: TGTGCCAGCACCGACTTTGGGAGCAGCTCCTACAATGAGCAGTTCTTC. This encodes CASTDFGSSSYNEQFF.